One sample yielded the 20 T cell receptor beta chains listed below, sequenced in a study of T-cell memory formation after mild COVID-19 (dated by TCRdb to the early 2020s). The library came from 5' RACE. Reads for this sample came from an Illumina NovaSeq 6000. The raw public reads went through TCRdb reprocessing: fastp at Q25, MiXCR clone calling, in-frame beta chains kept. Merged by CDR3 protein, the rows form single entries marked with the most common genes and DNA. Counted in this sample were approximately 210,000 distinct CDR3 sequences; around 25% of them appeared once. Roughly 10% of the sample is held by the ten biggest clonotypes. Sequenced sample: PBMCs or a T cell subset sorted from them (not recorded which). The receptors were sampled from an adult woman who had mild COVID-19 (a few samples of this study predate the infection). The sample titles of this study are shuffled in the database, so cell type and time point are left out; the donor was told from shared clones.

This clonotype has just a few counts. The rearrangement joins TRBV7-3 to TRBJ2-3, with D perhaps TRBD1 or TRBD2 (6 bases each). Germline V gene data show CDR1 as SGHTA and CDR2 as FQGTGA. The CDR3 contains 15 residues. The V end lost 2 bases, the J end lost 3 bases, and 12 bases lay between the germline ends. The CDR3 protein is CASSLSGAGTDTQYF. CDR3 in DNA: TGTGCCAGCAGCTTATCGGGGGCCGGAACAGATACGCAGTATTTT.

The chain carries TRBV27 and TRBJ2-7; D may correspond to TRBD1 or TRBD2 (5 bases each). Germline V gene data show CDR1 as MNHEY and CDR2 as SMNVEV (reference sequence). The CDR3 consists of 14 residues. Trimming pared 2 bases from V and 7 bases from J, leaving 15 bases between. CDR3 bases: TGTGCCAGCAGTTTAACGGGGACCCCCGGGGAGCAGTACTTC. Its translation is CASSLTGTPGEQYF.

The rearrangement links TRBV20-1 to TRBJ1-1; no definite D call. Trimming took 5 bases from V and 12 from J, leaving 22 bases between them. Looked up from germline, CDR1 is DFQATT and CDR2 is SNEGSKA (reference sequence). This CDR3 is 13 amino acids long. CDR3 residues: CSAFQTPAAATFF. The DNA for the CDR3 is TGCAGTGCTTTTCAAACCCCAGCCGCCGCGACTTTCTTT.

The J gene is TRBJ1-6, the V gene TRBV30; D may be TRBD1 (5 bases). Trimming removed 4 bases at V and 5 bases at J, with 12 bases between. The CDR3 consists of 14 residues. CDR1 is GTSNPN, CDR2 SVGIG, per germline (reference sequence). CDR3 DNA: TGTGCCTGGAACATGGGGACTAATAATTCACCCCTCCACTTT. This codes for CAWNMGTNNSPLHF.

CDR3 protein: CASIVGRGANTEAFF. As DNA, the CDR3 is TGTGCCAGCATCGTCGGGCGGGGAGCGAACACTGAAGCTTTCTTT. The V gene is TRBV6-1, the J gene TRBJ1-1, with unresolved D. This CDR3 spans 15 amino acids. V gave up 7 bases and J gave up 1 base, with 16 bases separating them. The germline V gene encodes CDR1 MNHNS and CDR2 SASEGT.

This clonotype was detected ten times or more. V gene TRBV14 combines with J gene TRBJ1-2, with 9 bases that match TRBD1. After removal of 5 bases from V and 2 bases from J, the junction contained 0 bases not matched to a gene. Germline values: CDR1 SGHDN, CDR2 FVKESK. The CDR3 is 13 amino acids. The CDR3 nucleotides read TGTGCCAGCAGCGGGACAGGGAACTATGGCTACACCTTC. As protein: CASSGTGNYGYTF.

V is TRBV6-6 and J is TRBJ1-5; the D is unclear. Between the trimmed V and J ends, which lost 5 bases and 2 bases, there was a span of 10 bases. This CDR3 comprises 14 residues. Germline CDR1 is MNHNY and CDR2 is SVGAGI (reference sequence). The DNA for the CDR3 is TGTGCCAGCAGTCCCAGAGGTGGCAATCAGCCCCAGCATTTT. It is translated as CASSPRGGNQPQHF.

Written as DNA, the CDR3 is TGCGCCAGCAGCCCAAGACAGGGAAGTACCTATGGCTACACCTTC. Amino acids: CASSPRQGSTYGYTF. This chain uses TRBV5-1 with TRBJ1-2; TRBD1 matches at 7 bases. Germline V gives CDR1 SGHRS, CDR2 YFSETQ. The CDR3 runs 15 residues. V was clipped by 4 bases and J by 4 bases; unmatched bases: 10.

This clonotype has just a few counts. The chain uses TRBV6-2 or TRBV6-3 and TRBJ1-2; 7 bases are a match to TRBD1. Germline-derived CDR1 and CDR2 are MNHEY and SVGEGT. V trimming: 6 bases; J trimming: 5 bases; junction bases outside the gene matches: 9. The CDR3 runs to 14 residues. CDR3 region: CASRPSGTEYGYTF. The CDR3 DNA is TGTGCCAGCAGACCCTCGGGGACAGAGTATGGCTACACCTTC.

This clonotype came up many times. This chain connects TRBV7-6 to TRBJ2-2; tentative D call: TRBD1 (6 bases). The V gene lost 3 bases and the J gene lost 2 bases, with 7 bases spanning the gap. This CDR3 region has 14 residues. CDR1 SGHVS and CDR2 FNYEAQ come from the germline V gene. CDR3 nucleotides: TGTGCCAGCAGCTTGGGACACAACACCGGGGAGCTGTTTTTT. Translation: CASSLGHNTGELFF.

The CDR3 region is CASSQGGYGTVEKLFF. The CDR3, as DNA: TGCGCCAGCAGCCAAGGAGGGTACGGCACGGTGGAAAAACTGTTTTTT. The chain joins TRBV4-1 to TRBJ1-4, with D uncertain. The CDR3 sequence is 16 residues long. V lost 1 base and J 8 bases, leaving 17 bases between the germline ends. Looked up from germline, CDR1 is MGHRA and CDR2 is YSYEKL.

The rearrangement joins TRBV7-9 to TRBJ2-2; D might be TRBD1 or TRBD2, each matching 5 bases. The germline V gene has CDR1 SEHNR and CDR2 FQNEAQ (reference sequence). This CDR3 region has 16 residues. V lost 4 bases, J lost 2 bases, and 14 bases lay in between. The CDR3 region has the DNA TGTGCCAGCAGCTACCCGGGACCTCTAAACACCGGGGAGCTGTTTTTT. Amino acid sequence: CASSYPGPLNTGELFF.

This clonotype was seen a handful of times. The J gene is TRBJ2-1, the V gene TRBV7-9; D ambiguous. The CDR3 sequence is 12 residues long. V gave up 3 bases and J gave up 8 bases, with 8 bases separating them. Germline CDR1 and CDR2: SEHNR and FQNEAQ (reference sequence). CDR3 nucleotide sequence: TGTGCCAGCAGCTTTTCGGTCGATGAGCAGTTCTTC. Its translation: CASSFSVDEQFF.

The V gene is TRBV30, the J gene TRBJ2-1; TRBD2 aligns across 14 bases. The CDR3 totals 16 residues. Germline assignment: CDR1 GTSNPN and CDR2 SVGIG (reference sequence). V lost 3 bases, J lost 3 bases, and 4 bases stayed unmatched. CDR3: CAWRGLAGGIYNEQFF. The DNA of the CDR3 is TGTGCCTGGAGAGGACTAGCGGGGGGAATCTACAATGAGCAGTTCTTC.

The chain joins TRBV20-1 to TRBJ2-5, with 7 nucleotides matching TRBD1. The ends lost 3 bases at V and 5 bases at J; junction bases unmatched: 9. Germline loops: CDR1 DFQATT, CDR2 SNEGSKA (reference sequence). This CDR3 is built from 14 residues. Here the CDR3 DNA reads TGCAGTGCTAGTACAGACAGGGTTGGGGAGACCCAGTACTTC. It codes for CSASTDRVGETQYF.

The rearrangement joins TRBV12-3 or TRBV12-4 to TRBJ2-1; a possible D gene is TRBD2 (6 bases). This CDR3 has 11 amino acids. V lost 3 bases, J lost 16 bases, and 13 bases lay in between. CDR3 amino acids: CASSLGDSSFF. In nucleotides, the CDR3 is TGTGCCAGCAGTTTGGGGGACTCTTCTTTCTTC.

In its sample, this clonotype was seen a few times. The chain is built from TRBV4-3 and TRBJ2-7, with 10 bases fitting TRBD2. Germline V gene lookup returns CDR1 LGHNA and CDR2 YSLEER. Trimming removed 3 bases from V and 2 bases from J; junction bases left unmatched: 13. The CDR3 has 18 residues. The CDR3 loop is CASSHRSFRLAGPYEQYF. CDR3 coding DNA: TGCGCCAGCAGCCATCGCTCGTTCCGACTAGCGGGTCCCTACGAGCAGTACTTC.

The rearrangement links TRBV6-2 or TRBV6-3 to TRBJ1-5; D might be TRBD1 (6 bases). The CDR3 sequence is 14 residues long. Germline V gene sequence: CDR1 MNHEY, CDR2 SVGEGT. V lost 8 bases and J 2 bases, leaving 13 bases between the germline ends. As DNA, the CDR3 is TGTGCCAGCTGGAAGGGGGGGCGCAATCAGCCCCAGCATTTT. Translating it yields CASWKGGRNQPQHF.

This chain links TRBV3-1 with TRBJ1-6; D is undetermined. Looked up from germline, CDR1 is LGHDT and CDR2 is YNNKEL (reference sequence). This CDR3 is 13 amino acids long. Trimming removed 1 base at V and 7 bases at J, with 5 bases between. CDR3 sequence reads: CASSQGQNSPLHF. Written as DNA, the CDR3 is TGTGCCAGCAGCCAAGGGCAGAATTCACCCCTCCACTTT.

This clonotype has only a few counts. This sequence joins TRBV20-1 and TRBJ2-7, with 8 nucleotides matching TRBD1. Germline CDR1 DFQATT, CDR2 SNEGSKA (reference sequence). The CDR3 runs to 14 residues. Trimming took 1 base from V and 3 from J; bases not matched to a gene: 5. The CDR3 nucleotides read TGCAGTGCTAGAGCACAGGGGGTCCACTACGAGCAGTACTTC. Translation gives CSARAQGVHYEQYF.